Detailed here is one T cell receptor beta chain. The record originates from a study of blood T cell repertoires in COVID-19. TCRdb's table, derived via immunoSEQ multiplex PCR, lists solely in-frame clones and lacks some. Seen here are roughly 92,000 clones, roughly 89% observed once, and the top ten hold roughly 4.5%. The CDR3 consists of 13 residues. Germline V gene data show CDR1 as MNHEY and CDR2 as SMNVEV (reference sequence). V lost 4 bases and J 1 base, leaving 7 bases between the germline ends. This chain connects TRBV27 to TRBJ1-1, with TRBD1 as a possible D gene (5 bases). The clonotype originates from a woman of 80 years or more with active or convalescent COVID-19. Sequencing was carried out using peripheral blood. The CDR3 DNA is TGTGCCAGCAGTTACCAGGGGAACACTGAAGCTTTCTTT. Protein sequence: CASSYQGNTEAFF.